This T cell receptor beta chain was captured by sequencing in a study of T cells in Graves' hyperthyroidism and ophthalmopathy (dated by TCRdb to the late 2010s). Regarding the complete study: Peripheral blood was sampled at the time of initial diagnosis, prior to any treatment. To identify distinguishing TCR V-J signatures, a discovery cohort of about 100 patients was used, comprising some 45 with Graves' ophthalmopathy and around 57 with stable Graves' hyperthyroidism. Prospective prediction of ophthalmopathy was tested in an independent validation cohort of 18 to 20 hyperthyroidism patients and 17 patients who later progressed to ophthalmopathy. The 100 or so discovery patients were divided at random into training and test sets in a 7:3 ratio. Thyroid tissue and blood T-cell repertoires from six Graves' hyperthyroidism patients were also compared in the study. After sampling, hyperthyroidism patients received methimazole starting at 30 mg daily, and ophthalmopathy patients received high-dose intravenous methylprednisolone. According to the paper, TCR Vbeta CDR3 sequencing was carried out on some 140 peripheral blood samples, which came from about 45 ophthalmopathy, around 75 hyperthyroidism and roughly 17 progressor patients.

Here is what the overall study found, with its caveats: Most expanded thyroid clonotypes (frequency above 0.001) were also detected in blood, a finding suggesting that blood repertoires may reflect thyroid immune responses. In validation, the model predicted progression to ophthalmopathy with approximately 71% sensitivity and approximately 74% specificity, a median of approximately 6.7 months before onset. A 13 V-J signature model separated ophthalmopathy from stable hyperthyroidism, with over 85% sensitivity and roughly 81% specificity in cross-validation and 80%/75% in testing. No statistical method was used to fix the sample size in advance, and group allocation was not hidden from the investigators.

This clonotype showed up many times. Its target antigen remains unknown. No qualities accompany the bases; no much larger clone lies one base away. Reading the germline V gene (reference sequence) gives CDR1 MNHEY and CDR2 SMNVEV. Its CDR3 holds 16 amino acids, cysteine through phenylalanine. The sequence is cut down to CDR3 DNA, 48 bases in frame from base 1. V is trimmed back by 3 bases and J by 0 bases, and the junction contains 7 bases that no gene match accounts for. The TCR beta CDR3 regions were amplified from the RNA transcripts. The TCR CDR3 was subjected to a first round of RT-PCR using the HTBI primer set and the Qiagen OneStep RT-PCR kit. Libraries were constructed in a second round of multiplex PCR, after which size selection and purification were performed. Paired-end sequencing of the libraries was performed with 100 bp reads on an Illumina HiSeq2000. On the study's bioinformatics: Raw data were processed with SOAPnuke, discarding reads with adapters, uncalled bases, mean Phred below 15, or no exact constant-primer or identifier match. COPE v1.2.5 was used to merge high-quality paired reads, and clonotypes were defined as unique nucleotide sequences. Clonotypes were aligned to IMGT TRBV, TRBD and TRBJ reference segments using MiTCR v1.1. Analysis was restricted to V-J combinations with a frequency above 0.0001, which covered roughly 99% of repertoires. The TCS score was defined as the ratio of F50 (clonal expansion) to E x V (chaos), calculated using BLOSUM62-based TCRdist between CDR3 peptides within each V-J. Welch's t-statistics and random forest reduced several hundred V-J features to 13, which were used in a naive Bayes classifier (R e1071). TCRdb took the public reads, trimmed them with fastp at Q25, ran MiXCR for clone calling and kept in-frame beta chains. Identical CDR3 proteins give one entry, which carries the most common genes and DNA. In this record, the V and J calls reflect TCRdb's handling and not the investigators' own analysis. Across this sample there are roughly 500,000 distinct CDR3 sequences, with approximately 15% seen only once. The ten top clones hold around 5.4% of the sample.

The hyperthyroidism patients were between 18 and 65 years old and newly diagnosed, with a disease duration of less than 2 months. Patients with uncontrolled infections, other autoimmune diseases, pregnancy or lactation were excluded. Diagnoses relied on clinical symptoms, serum thyroxine and TRAb, thyroid ultrasound and orbital computed tomography. For progressor patients, blood was drawn at the first diagnosis of hyperthyroidism, before any ophthalmopathy symptoms had appeared. Ficoll-Paque density gradient centrifugation was used to isolate PBMCs from about 9 ml of fresh peripheral blood. Progressor patients were first diagnosed with Graves' hyperthyroidism and then developed ophthalmopathy during follow-up. Trizol reagent was used to extract total RNA, and RNA quality was then checked on an Agilent 2100 Bioanalyzer.

The V and J segments used are TRBV27 and TRBJ2-7; TRBD1 agrees with 8 junctional bases. This receptor was taken from a woman aged 30 to 39 with Graves' hyperthyroidism that later progressed to Graves' ophthalmopathy. The sequenced sample was blood. The nucleotide sequence reads as follows: TGTGCCAGCAGTTTTGCCGGGACAGGAAGCTCCTACGAGCAGTACTTC. This translates into CASSFAGTGSSYEQYF.